Listed below are T cell receptor beta chains from one sample, sequenced in a study of T cell responses to AZD1222 COVID-19 vaccine. Assay used: immunoSEQ multiplex PCR; TCRdb lists only in-frame clones, some missing. Of roughly 80,000 clones detected, 90% appear once; the ten largest clones hold approximately 5%. The sequences come from peripheral blood, collected 28 days after the second AZD1222 dose. The source of these receptors is an adult who received the AZD1222 COVID-19 vaccine. The CDR3 runs from the conserved cysteine through the conserved F or W. D genes are given only for firm matches. Not every row has a clone size; where given, it reads once, few, many or a size class.

j_call | d_call | v_call | clone_size | cdr3_nt | cdr3_aa
TRBJ1-2 | - | TRBV28 | - | TGTGCCAGCAGGCTAGGCCGGGACTATGGCTACACCTTC | CASRLGRDYGYTF
TRBJ1-2 | TRBD1 | TRBV5-1 | - | TGCGCCAGCAGCTTCCCAGTAGACAGGGCTAACTATGGCTACACCTTC | CASSFPVDRANYGYTF
TRBJ1-3 | TRBD1 | TRBV28 | - | TGTGCCAGCAGTACCGGGACAGCCTCTGGAAACACCATATATTTT | CASSTGTASGNTIYF
TRBJ1-5 | - | TRBV5-1 | - | TGCGCCAGCAGCTTGGTTTCGGCCGTTGAGGGGCCCCAGCATTTT | CASSLVSAVEGPQHF
TRBJ2-7 | - | TRBV19 | - | TGTGCCAGTAGTATAGCTGGACTCGGCGACGAGCAGTACTTC | CASSIAGLGDEQYF
TRBJ2-7 | TRBD1 | TRBV2 | - | TGTGCCAGCAGTGAAAATGGTAGACAGGGGCGTACCTACGAGCAGTACTTC | CASSENGRQGRTYEQYF
TRBJ1-2 | TRBD1 | TRBV7-8 | once | TGTGCCAGCAGCCCGAGGACAGGAAACCGAGGCTACACCTTC | CASSPRTGNRGYTF
TRBJ2-4 | - | TRBV3-1/TRBV3-2 | - | TGTGCCAGCAGCCAAGAGAACTACGGGGAAAACATTCAGTACTTC | CASSQENYGENIQYF
TRBJ2-5 | TRBD1 | TRBV28 | - | TGTGCCAGCGGACAGGTCTCGAGGGCCCAGTACTTC | CASGQVSRAQYF
TRBJ1-1 | TRBD1 | TRBV7-2 | - | TGTGCCAGCAGCAACCGACAGGGGGGCAACACTGAAGCTTTCTTT | CASSNRQGGNTEAFF
TRBJ2-7 | - | TRBV11-2 | - | TGTGCCACCTCGGAGTACGGGCCCCTTGAGCAGTACTTC | CATSEYGPLEQYF
TRBJ2-7 | TRBD1 | TRBV19 | - | TGTGCCAGTAGTATCTCACAGGGGGCCTCCTACGAGCAGTACTTC | CASSISQGASYEQYF
TRBJ1-6 | - | TRBV27 | - | TGTGCCAGCAGTTTATCGAGGGGGAGCTCCTATAATTCACCCCTCCACTTT | CASSLSRGSSYNSPLHF
TRBJ1-4 | - | TRBV2 | - | TGTGCCAGCAGTGCGGCAACGAAAGAGGAAAAACTGTTTTTT | CASSAATKEEKLFF
TRBJ1-5 | TRBD1 | TRBV28 | - | TGTGCCAGCACAGGGGGAGGTGGCAATCAGCCCCAGCATTTT | CASTGGGGNQPQHF
TRBJ1-5 | - | TRBV10-3 | - | TGTGCCATCAGTGAGTCCGGGCCCCAGCATTTT | CAISESGPQHF
TRBJ2-2 | - | TRBV12-3/TRBV12-4 | once | TGTGCCAGCTCACAGGGAGGGACCGGGGAGCTGTTTTTT | CASSQGGTGELFF
TRBJ1-5 | TRBD1 | TRBV6-5 | few | TGTGCCAGCAGCTACAGGGGGAGCAATCAGCCCCAGCATTTT | CASSYRGSNQPQHF
TRBJ1-2 | TRBD1 | TRBV7-9 | few | TGTGCCAGCAGCACCCGGACAGGGGGAAATGTCCACGGCTACACCTTC | CASSTRTGGNVHGYTF
TRBJ1-6 | - | TRBV3-1/TRBV3-2 | - | TGTGCCAGCAGCCGAAGGAGCACCCGCGGGGAACCCCTCCACTTT | CASSRRSTRGEPLHF
TRBJ1-1 | TRBD1 | TRBV5-1 | - | TGCGCCAGCAGCGACCCAGGGGGTGACACTGAAGCTTTCTTT | CASSDPGGDTEAFF
TRBJ1-2 | - | TRBV6-5 | few | TGTGCCAGCAGTTACGGGGCAGGGAGGGGCTACACCTTC | CASSYGAGRGYTF